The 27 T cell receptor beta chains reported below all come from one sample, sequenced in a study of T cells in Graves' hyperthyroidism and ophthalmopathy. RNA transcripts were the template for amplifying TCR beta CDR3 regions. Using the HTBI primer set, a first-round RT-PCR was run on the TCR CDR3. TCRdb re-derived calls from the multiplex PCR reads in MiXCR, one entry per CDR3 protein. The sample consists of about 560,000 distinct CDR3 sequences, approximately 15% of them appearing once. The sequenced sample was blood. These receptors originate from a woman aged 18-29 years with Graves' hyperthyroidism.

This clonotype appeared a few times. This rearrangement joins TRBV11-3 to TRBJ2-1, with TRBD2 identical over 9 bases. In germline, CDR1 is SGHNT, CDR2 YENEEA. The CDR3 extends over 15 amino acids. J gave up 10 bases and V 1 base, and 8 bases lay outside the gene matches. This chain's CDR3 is CASSLVPSGTREQFF. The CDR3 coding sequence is TGTGCCAGCAGCTTAGTTCCTAGCGGGACTCGCGAGCAGTTCTTC.

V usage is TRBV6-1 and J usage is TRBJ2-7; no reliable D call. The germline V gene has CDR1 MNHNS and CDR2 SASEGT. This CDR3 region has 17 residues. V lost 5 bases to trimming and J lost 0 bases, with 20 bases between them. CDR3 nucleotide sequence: TGTGCCAGCAGTTATCACCCCTTGGACCGAAGCTCCTACGAGCAGTACTTC. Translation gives CASSYHPLDRSSYEQYF.

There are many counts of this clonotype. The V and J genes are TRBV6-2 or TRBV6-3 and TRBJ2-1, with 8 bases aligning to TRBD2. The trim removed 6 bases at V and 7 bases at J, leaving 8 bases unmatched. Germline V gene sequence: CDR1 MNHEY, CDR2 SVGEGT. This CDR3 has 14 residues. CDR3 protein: CASSGAGGSNEQFF. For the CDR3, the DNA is TGTGCCAGCAGCGGGGCGGGGGGCTCGAATGAGCAGTTCTTC.

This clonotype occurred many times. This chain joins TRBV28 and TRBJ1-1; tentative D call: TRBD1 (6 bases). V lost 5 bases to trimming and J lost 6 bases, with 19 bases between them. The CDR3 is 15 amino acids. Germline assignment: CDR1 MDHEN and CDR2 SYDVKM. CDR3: CASSTEYREGPEAFF. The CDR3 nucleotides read TGTGCCAGCAGTACCGAATACAGGGAAGGTCCTGAAGCTTTCTTT.

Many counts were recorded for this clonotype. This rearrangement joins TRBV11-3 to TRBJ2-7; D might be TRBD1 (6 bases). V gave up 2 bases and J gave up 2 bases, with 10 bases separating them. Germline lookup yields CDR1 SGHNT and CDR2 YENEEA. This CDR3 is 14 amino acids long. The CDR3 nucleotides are TGTGCCAGCAGCTTAAGGGGACACCCCTACGAGCAGTACTTC. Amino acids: CASSLRGHPYEQYF.

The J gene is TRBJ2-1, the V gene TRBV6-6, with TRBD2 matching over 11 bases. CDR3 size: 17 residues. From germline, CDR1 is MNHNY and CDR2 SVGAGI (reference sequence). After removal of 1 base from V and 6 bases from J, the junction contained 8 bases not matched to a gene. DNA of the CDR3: TGTGCCAGCAGTTACTGGAAACTAGCGGGAGTGATCAATGAGCAGTTCTTC. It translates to CASSYWKLAGVINEQFF.

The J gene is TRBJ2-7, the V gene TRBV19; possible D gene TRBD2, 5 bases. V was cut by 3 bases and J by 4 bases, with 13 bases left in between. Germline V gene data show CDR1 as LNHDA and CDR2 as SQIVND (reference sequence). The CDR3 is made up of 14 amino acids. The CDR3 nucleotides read TGTGCCAGTAGTATGAAAGTGGGAGTTTACGAGCAGTACTTC. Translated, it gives CASSMKVGVYEQYF.

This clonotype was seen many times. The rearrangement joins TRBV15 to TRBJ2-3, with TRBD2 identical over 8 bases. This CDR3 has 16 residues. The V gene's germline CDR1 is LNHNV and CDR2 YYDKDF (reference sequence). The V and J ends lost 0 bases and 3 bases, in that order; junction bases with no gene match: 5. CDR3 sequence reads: CATSRDKSGRTDTQYF. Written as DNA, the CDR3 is TGTGCCACCAGCAGAGATAAGAGCGGGAGAACAGATACGCAGTATTTT.

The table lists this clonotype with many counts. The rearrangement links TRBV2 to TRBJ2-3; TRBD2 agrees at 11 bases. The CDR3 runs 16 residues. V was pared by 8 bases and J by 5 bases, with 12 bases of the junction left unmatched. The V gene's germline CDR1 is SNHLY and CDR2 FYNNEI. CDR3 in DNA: TGTGCCAGCCCCCCCCAACTAGCGGGAGTAGGAGATACGCAGTATTTT. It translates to CASPPQLAGVGDTQYF.

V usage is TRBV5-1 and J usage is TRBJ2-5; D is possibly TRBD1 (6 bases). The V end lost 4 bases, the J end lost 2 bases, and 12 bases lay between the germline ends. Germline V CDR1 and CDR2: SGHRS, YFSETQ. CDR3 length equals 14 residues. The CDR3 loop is CASSRWTVQETQYF. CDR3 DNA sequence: TGCGCCAGCAGCAGATGGACAGTACAAGAGACCCAGTACTTC. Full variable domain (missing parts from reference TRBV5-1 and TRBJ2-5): KAGVTQTPRYLIKTRGQQVTLSCSPISGHRSVSWYQQTPGQGLQFLFEYFSETQRNKGNFPGRFSGRQFSNSRSEMNVSTLELGDSALYLCASSRWTVQETQYFGPGTRLLVL.

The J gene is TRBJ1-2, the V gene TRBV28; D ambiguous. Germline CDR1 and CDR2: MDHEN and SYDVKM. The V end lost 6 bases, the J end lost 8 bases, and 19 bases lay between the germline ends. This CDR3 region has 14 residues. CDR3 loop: CASSRGLIIRGYTF. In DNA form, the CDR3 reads TGTGCCAGCAGCCGCGGACTCATAATTCGGGGCTACACCTTC.

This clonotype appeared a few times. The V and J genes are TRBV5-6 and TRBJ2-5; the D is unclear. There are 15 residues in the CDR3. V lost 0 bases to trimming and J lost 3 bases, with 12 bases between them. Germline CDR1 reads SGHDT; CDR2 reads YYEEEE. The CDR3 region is CASSLVGVEKETQYF. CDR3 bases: TGTGCCAGCAGCTTGGTTGGGGTAGAAAAAGAGACCCAGTACTTC.

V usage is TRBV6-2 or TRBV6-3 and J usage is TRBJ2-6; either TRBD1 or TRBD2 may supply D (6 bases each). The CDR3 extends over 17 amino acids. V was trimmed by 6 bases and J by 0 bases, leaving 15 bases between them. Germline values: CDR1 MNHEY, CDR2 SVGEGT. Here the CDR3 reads CASRGAGRSSGANVLTF. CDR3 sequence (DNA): TGTGCCAGCAGGGGGGCGGGACGGTCCTCTGGGGCCAACGTCCTGACTTTC.

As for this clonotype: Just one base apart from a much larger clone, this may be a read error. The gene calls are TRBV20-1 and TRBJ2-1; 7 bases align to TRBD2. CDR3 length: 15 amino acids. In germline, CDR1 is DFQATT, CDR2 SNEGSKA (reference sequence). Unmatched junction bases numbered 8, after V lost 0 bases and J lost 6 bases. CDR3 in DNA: TGCAGTGCTAGAGATGAGCTAGCGGATTCCAATGAGCAGTTCTTC. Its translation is CSARDELADSNEQFF.

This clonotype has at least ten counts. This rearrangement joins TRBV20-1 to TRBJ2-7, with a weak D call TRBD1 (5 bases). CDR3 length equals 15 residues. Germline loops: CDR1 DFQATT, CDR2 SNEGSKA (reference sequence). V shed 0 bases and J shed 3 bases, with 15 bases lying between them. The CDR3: CSARDPDTPHYEQYF. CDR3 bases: TGCAGTGCTAGAGATCCGGACACTCCCCACTACGAGCAGTACTTC.

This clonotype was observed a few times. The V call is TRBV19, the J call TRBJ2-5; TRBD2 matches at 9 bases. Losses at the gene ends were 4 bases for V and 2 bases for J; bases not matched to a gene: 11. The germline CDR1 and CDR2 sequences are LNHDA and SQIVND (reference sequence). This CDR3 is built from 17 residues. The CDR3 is CASSTVIAGAQQETQYF. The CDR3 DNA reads TGTGCCAGTAGTACGGTAATAGCGGGAGCCCAACAAGAGACCCAGTACTTC.

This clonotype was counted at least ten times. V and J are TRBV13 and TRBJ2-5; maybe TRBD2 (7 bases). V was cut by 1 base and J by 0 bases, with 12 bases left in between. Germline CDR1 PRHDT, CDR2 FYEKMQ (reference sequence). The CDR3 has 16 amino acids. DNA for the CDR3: TGTGCCAGCAGCTTAGTCGGCGGGGGCTACCAAGAGACCCAGTACTTC. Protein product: CASSLVGGGYQETQYF.

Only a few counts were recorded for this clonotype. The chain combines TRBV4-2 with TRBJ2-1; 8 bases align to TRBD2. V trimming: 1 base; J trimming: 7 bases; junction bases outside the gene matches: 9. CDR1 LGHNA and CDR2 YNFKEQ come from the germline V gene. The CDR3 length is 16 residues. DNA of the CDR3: TGTGCCAGCAGCCAAGTCGGACTAGCAGGAGGTAATGAGCAGTTCTTC. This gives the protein CASSQVGLAGGNEQFF.

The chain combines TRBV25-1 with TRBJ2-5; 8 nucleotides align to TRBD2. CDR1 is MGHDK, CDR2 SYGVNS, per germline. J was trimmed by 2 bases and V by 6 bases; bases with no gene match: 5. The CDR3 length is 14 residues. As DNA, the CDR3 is TGTGCCAGCAGCGACGGGAGGGGGCAAGAGACCCAGTACTTC. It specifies CASSDGRGQETQYF. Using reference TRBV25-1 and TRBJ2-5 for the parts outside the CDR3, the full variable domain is EADIYQTPRYLVIGTGKKITLECSQTMGHDKMYWYQQDPGMELHLIHYSYGVNSTEKGDLSSESTVSRIRTEHFPLTLESARPSHTSQYLCASSDGRGQETQYFGPGTRLLVL.

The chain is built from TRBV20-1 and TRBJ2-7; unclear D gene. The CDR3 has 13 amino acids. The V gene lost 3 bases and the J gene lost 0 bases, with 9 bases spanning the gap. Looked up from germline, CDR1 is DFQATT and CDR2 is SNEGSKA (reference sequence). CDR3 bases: TGCAGTGCTAGGGGCCAGCTCTCCTACGAGCAGTACTTC. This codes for CSARGQLSYEQYF.

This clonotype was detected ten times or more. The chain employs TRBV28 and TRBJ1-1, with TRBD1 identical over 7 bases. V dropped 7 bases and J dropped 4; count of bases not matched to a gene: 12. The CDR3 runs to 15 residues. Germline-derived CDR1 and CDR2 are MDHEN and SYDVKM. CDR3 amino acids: CASTRTGPLATEAFF. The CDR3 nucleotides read TGTGCCAGCACCCGGACAGGACCCCTTGCCACTGAAGCTTTCTTT.

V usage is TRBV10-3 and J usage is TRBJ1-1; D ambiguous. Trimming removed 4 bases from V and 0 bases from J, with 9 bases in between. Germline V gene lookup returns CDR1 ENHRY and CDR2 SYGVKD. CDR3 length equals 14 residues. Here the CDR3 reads CAISGEGVNTEAFF. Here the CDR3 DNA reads TGTGCCATCAGTGGGGAGGGAGTGAACACTGAAGCTTTCTTT.

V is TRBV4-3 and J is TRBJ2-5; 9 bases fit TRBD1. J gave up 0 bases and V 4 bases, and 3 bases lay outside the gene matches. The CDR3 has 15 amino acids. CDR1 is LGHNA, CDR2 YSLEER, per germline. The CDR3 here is CASSRQGGDQETQYF. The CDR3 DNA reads TGCGCCAGCAGCCGACAGGGGGGGGACCAAGAGACCCAGTACTTC.

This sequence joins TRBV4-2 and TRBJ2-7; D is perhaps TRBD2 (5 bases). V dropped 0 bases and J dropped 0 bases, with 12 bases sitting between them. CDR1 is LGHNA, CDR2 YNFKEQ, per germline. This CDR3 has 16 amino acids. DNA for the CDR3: TGTGCCAGCAGCCAAGATGACGAGGGATACTCCTACGAGCAGTACTTC. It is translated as CASSQDDEGYSYEQYF.

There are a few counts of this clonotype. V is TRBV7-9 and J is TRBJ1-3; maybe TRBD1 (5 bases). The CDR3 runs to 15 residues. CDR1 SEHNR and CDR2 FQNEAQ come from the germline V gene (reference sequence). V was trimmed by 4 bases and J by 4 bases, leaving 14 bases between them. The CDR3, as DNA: TGTGCCAGCAGCTCCCGCTCGAGGGACGGAAACACCATATATTTT. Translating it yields CASSSRSRDGNTIYF.

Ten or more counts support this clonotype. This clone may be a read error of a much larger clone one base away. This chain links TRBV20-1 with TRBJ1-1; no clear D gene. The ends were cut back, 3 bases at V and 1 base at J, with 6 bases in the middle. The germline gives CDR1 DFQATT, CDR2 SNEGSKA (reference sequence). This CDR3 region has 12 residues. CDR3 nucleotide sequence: TGCAGTGCTAGTTCAGAGAACACTGAAGCTTTCTTT. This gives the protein CSASSENTEAFF.

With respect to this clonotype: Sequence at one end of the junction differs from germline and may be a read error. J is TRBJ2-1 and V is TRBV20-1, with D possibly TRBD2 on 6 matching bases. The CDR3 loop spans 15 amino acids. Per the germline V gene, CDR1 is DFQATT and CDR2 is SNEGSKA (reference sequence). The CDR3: CSARAERASYYEQLF. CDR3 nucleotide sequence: TGCAGTGCTAGAGCGGAGCGGGCGTCCTACTATGAGCAGCTCTTC.